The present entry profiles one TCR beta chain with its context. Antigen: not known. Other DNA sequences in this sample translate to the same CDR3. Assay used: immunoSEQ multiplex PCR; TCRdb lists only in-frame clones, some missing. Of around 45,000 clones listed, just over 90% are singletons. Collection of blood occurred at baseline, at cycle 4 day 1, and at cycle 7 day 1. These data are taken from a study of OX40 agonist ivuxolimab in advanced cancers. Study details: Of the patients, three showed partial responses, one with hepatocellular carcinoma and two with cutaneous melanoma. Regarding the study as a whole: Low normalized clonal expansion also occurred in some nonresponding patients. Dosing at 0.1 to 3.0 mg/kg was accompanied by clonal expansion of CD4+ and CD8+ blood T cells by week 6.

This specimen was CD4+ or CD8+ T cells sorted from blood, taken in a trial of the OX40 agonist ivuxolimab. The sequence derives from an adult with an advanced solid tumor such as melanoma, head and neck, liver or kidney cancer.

In nucleotides, the CDR3 is TGCGCCAGCAGCTTGGAAGGATATGGCTACACCTTC. Amino acid sequence: CASSLEGYGYTF. This chain joins TRBV5-1 and TRBJ1-2; D is unclear. V shed 0 bases and J shed 5 bases, with 5 bases lying between them. Germline CDR1 is SGHRS and CDR2 is YFSETQ. CDR3 length equals 12 residues.